This TCR beta chain was sequenced for a study of Graves' ophthalmopathy and Graves' hyperthyroidism. At the level of the study: Peripheral blood was gathered at the point of initial diagnosis, before any treatment started.

The length of the CDR3 is 14 residues. The V gene end was trimmed by 4 bases and the J gene end by 5 bases; junction bases not matched to a gene: 4. From RNA, the CDR3 regions of TCR beta chains were amplified and sequenced. Second-round multiplex PCR came after first-round RT-PCR with HTBI primers. One entry per CDR3 protein results from TCRdb running MiXCR on the multiplex PCR reads. This table has 170,000 or so distinct CDR3 sequences, 30% to 45% appearing once. There are many counts of this clonotype. This receptor was identified in a man in his thirties or forties with Graves' ophthalmopathy. The V gene is TRBV12-3 or TRBV12-4, the J gene TRBJ2-5; 10 bases line up with TRBD1. Material for sequencing was peripheral blood. Here the CDR3 DNA reads TGTGCCAGCAGTTCGACAGGGGGCGCCGAGACCCAGTACTTC. Protein: CASSSTGGAETQYF.